The clone carrying this T cell receptor beta chain turned up a few times. Its antigen remains unidentified. The data stem from a study of T-cell reconstitution after alpha-beta-depleted transplantation in children. The ends lost 3 bases at V and 3 bases at J; junction bases unmatched: 3. CDR3 length: 15 residues. Germline CDR1 and CDR2: ENHRY and SYGVKD. Findings and caveats of the study: There were some patients whose high TCRbeta diversity at day 60 came from surviving recipient T cells and thymic progenitors. A year post-transplant, T-cell counts and diversity derived mostly from newly produced T cells. Where alpha-beta T cells came from about two months after transplant was reportedly several hundred expanded graft clones.

Molecular barcoding with unique molecular identifiers was used for the TCRbeta library. TCRdb processed the PCR reads anew with MiXCR; each CDR3 protein has one entry. The data show around 670,000 distinct CDR3 sequences, about an eighth seen once. The sample in question was PBMCs, obtained before TCRalphabeta/CD19-depleted stem cell transplant. The V gene is TRBV10-3, the J gene TRBJ1-3, with 9 nucleotides matching TRBD1. The clonotype comes from a girl aged 2 to 10 with congenital amegakaryocytic thrombocytopenia, due to receive a stem cell transplant. For the CDR3, the DNA is TGTGCCATCAGTGATCGGGACAGGGATGGAAACACCATATATTTT. It is translated as CAISDRDRDGNTIYF.